The sequence of this T cell receptor beta chain was determined in a study of blood T cell repertoires in COVID-19. About the study: Whether acute or convalescent, the COVID-19 samples came from the United States, Italy and Spain. In each case, the material was cDNA or gDNA derived from T cells, B-cell-depleted T cells, or PBMCs.

The CDR3 is 13 amino acids. V lost 3 bases to trimming and J lost 7 bases; unmatched junction nucleotides: 7. Germline CDR1 reads GTSNPN; CDR2 reads SVGIG (reference sequence). The repertoire was sequenced with immunoSEQ multiplex PCR; TCRdb's copy has only in-frame clones and lacks some. The top ten hold 29% of the sample, which has roughly 76,000 clones, around 87% seen once. This clone was seen once. The V and J genes are TRBV30 and TRBJ1-2; 8 nucleotides line up with TRBD1. The clonotype comes from a woman of 80 years or more with active or convalescent COVID-19. Sequences were obtained from peripheral blood. The CDR3 DNA reads as TGTGCCTGGAGGACAGGGGTCCCTCTTGGCTACACCTTC. Translation: CAWRTGVPLGYTF.